This section outlines one T cell receptor (beta chain) sequence together with its context. PCR primers comprised 60 Vbeta and 13 Jbeta primers. This table comes from immunoSEQ multiplex PCR, and its TCRdb copy is limited to in-frame clones, with some not included. The data contain about 160,000 clones, roughly 80% of them singletons. This sample stems from a study of cytomegalovirus exposure and HLA in healthy donors. The junction had 5 bases not matched to a gene; V was cut back by 2 bases and J by 7 bases. This CDR3 region has 15 residues. The V gene's germline CDR1 is SGHAT and CDR2 FQNNGV. Input material: PBMCs. The chain employs TRBV11-2 and TRBJ2-1; TRBD2 matches at 10 bases. The receptor comes from a man under 40 in good health and CMV-seronegative. The CDR3 here is CASSLRAGGSNEQFF. The CDR3 DNA follows: TGTGCCAGCAGCTTAAGAGCGGGAGGGTCGAATGAGCAGTTCTTC.